These 10 T cell receptor beta chains originate from one sample sequenced in a study of immune heterogeneity within non-small cell lung tumors. Bulk tumor genomic DNA (approximately 610 ng per sample) served as template. Primary tumors were biopsied several times each, far apart, intraoperatively. Patients went through curative surgery, and their non-small cell lung cancer was untreated and newly diagnosed. With 32 V and 13 J primers, multiplex PCR amplified the TCR beta CDR3. TCRdb processed the multiplex PCR reads anew with MiXCR; each CDR3 protein has one entry. The sample yields more than 9,000 distinct CDR3 sequences, 25% to 35% seen once. Sequenced sample: lung tumor tissue. These receptors all come from a woman aged 60-75 years with non-small cell lung cancer.

This clonotype was seen ten or more times. This chain links TRBV20-1 with TRBJ1-6; 7 nucleotides match TRBD1. This CDR3 spans 14 amino acids. The germline gives CDR1 DFQATT, CDR2 SNEGSKA (reference sequence). Trimming cost V 6 bases and J 9 bases; bases outside gene matches: 11. CDR3 protein: CSAQSTGLSSPLHF. The CDR3 region has the DNA TGCAGTGCACAGTCGACAGGGTTGAGTTCACCCCTCCACTTT.

This clonotype rates as medium-sized (0.01 to 0.1%). The chain is built from TRBV20-1 and TRBJ2-2; the match to TRBD2 covers 14 bases. Germline CDR1 and CDR2: DFQATT and SNEGSKA (reference sequence). The CDR3 has 15 amino acids. The V gene end was trimmed by 4 bases and the J gene end by 3 bases; junction bases not matched to a gene: 1. CDR3 amino acids: CSAKGLAGDTGELFF. The CDR3 DNA follows: TGCAGTGCTAAGGGACTAGCGGGAGACACCGGGGAGCTGTTTTTT.

Regarding this clonotype: Since a much larger clone is just one base distant, this may be a read error. The gene calls are TRBV2 and TRBJ2-2, with D possibly matching TRBD1 (5 bases). This CDR3 has 14 amino acids. The germline V and J ends were trimmed by 8 bases and 0 bases, with 10 bases remaining between them. Germline values: CDR1 SNHLY, CDR2 FYNNEI. Here the CDR3 reads CASPLTANTGELFF. The CDR3 DNA is TGTGCCAGCCCCCTGACAGCGAACACCGGGGAGCTGTTTTTT.

This chain joins TRBV5-4 and TRBJ2-3, with 9 bases lining up with TRBD1. The CDR3 covers 15 residues. The germline gives CDR1 SGHNT, CDR2 YYREEE (reference sequence). After removal of 5 bases from V and 2 bases from J, the junction contained 6 bases not matched to a gene. Here the CDR3 DNA reads TGTGCCAGCAGGGTCGACAGGGGGGCCACAGATACGCAGTATTTT. Translation gives CASRVDRGATDTQYF.

Within the sample, this clonotype is medium-sized (0.01 to 0.1%). The chain carries TRBV7-2 and TRBJ2-7; D is unclear. The germline gives CDR1 SGHTA, CDR2 FQGNSA. V was shortened by 1 base and J by 7 bases, with 14 bases between the two germline ends. The length of the CDR3 is 14 residues. The CDR3 sequence is CASSLGARLGEQYF. CDR3 nucleotides: TGTGCCAGCAGCTTAGGAGCGCGTCTGGGGGAGCAGTACTTC.

This clonotype rates as medium-sized. The gene calls are TRBV20-1 and TRBJ2-7; D gene ambiguous. The germline CDR1 and CDR2 sequences are DFQATT and SNEGSKA (reference sequence). V shed 5 bases and J shed 3 bases, with 17 bases lying between them. This CDR3 has 14 amino acids. The DNA of the CDR3 is TGCAGTGCTGCTGTGGCTACCCAAAACTACGAGCAGTACTTC. This gives the protein CSAAVATQNYEQYF.

This clonotype was picked up many times. V gene TRBV6-1 combines with J gene TRBJ1-2; D remains unclear. Trimming shortened V by 3 bases and J by 6 bases, and 8 bases separated the two germline ends. The CDR3 has 12 residues. Germline-derived CDR1 and CDR2 are MNHNS and SASEGT. The CDR3 DNA reads as TGTGCCAGCAGTGAGGAGGCCAATGGCTACACCTTC. Protein: CASSEEANGYTF.

With regard to this clonotype: A clone one base away is much larger, so this may be a read error. This chain joins TRBV12-3 or TRBV12-4 and TRBJ2-1; D remains unclear. This CDR3 has 13 residues. CDR3 protein: CARSLRVNNEQFF. In nucleotides, the CDR3 is TGTGCCCGCAGTTTAAGAGTCAACAATGAGCAGTTCTTC.

Note on this clonotype: A much larger clone differs from this one at a single base, so this may be a read error. The chain joins TRBV18 to TRBJ1-5; 7 positions agree with TRBD1. The CDR3 runs 15 residues. Germline loops: CDR1 KGHSH, CDR2 LQKENI. The V segment lost 3 bases and the J segment 6 bases; nucleotides outside the gene matches: 8. The CDR3 DNA reads TGTGCCAGCTCACCTGGGAGAAGGGGGCGTCAGCCCCAGCATTTT. Its translation: CASSPGRRGRQPQHF.

This clonotype is medium-sized within its sample. J is TRBJ2-7 and V is TRBV7-2; D remains ambiguous. Trimming removed 1 base at V and 2 bases at J, with 6 bases between. CDR3 length: 13 residues. Germline V CDR1 and CDR2: SGHTA, FQGNSA. CDR3 amino acids: CASSLVRAYEQYF. Written as DNA, the CDR3 is TGTGCCAGCAGCTTAGTCCGAGCCTACGAGCAGTACTTC.